This T cell receptor beta chain was sequenced during a study of long-term antiretroviral therapy in people with HIV. Worth noting for this clone: Its antigen remains unidentified.

Study-level points and caveats: Blood was collected between the mid-2000s and the late 2010s, possibly under older ART regimens. No data were available on ART adherence, viral resistance or therapy changes.

It was version v3.0 of the immunoSEQ assay that was run at survey level. Generated by immunoSEQ multiplex PCR, the TCRdb table keeps only in-frame clones and is missing some. The sample carries about 22,000 clones, about four fifths recorded once. The clonotype comes from a young man with HIV. Here the sequenced sample was unsorted PBMCs, taken about 6.1 years after starting antiretroviral therapy.

The CDR3 bases are TGTGCCAGCAGCTATGATGAAGGGCTACGGTGCACAGATACGCAGTATTTT. The encoded protein is CASSYDEGLRCTDTQYF. The V call is TRBV21-1, the J call TRBJ2-3. TRBV21-1 is designated a pseudogene. The CDR3 sequence is 17 residues long.